This TCR beta chain was profiled in a study of cytomegalovirus exposure and HLA in healthy donors. The study's findings and limits: Certain sequence variants were highly shared and formed a cluster, and this cluster was likely a sequencing artifact.

This clone was observed once. Its antigen is still unknown. V dropped 4 bases and J dropped 3; count of bases not matched to a gene: 11. This CDR3 comprises 16 residues. The germline CDR1 and CDR2 sequences are SGHTA and FQGNSA. Both 60 Vbeta primers and 13 Jbeta primers went into the PCR. Generated by immunoSEQ multiplex PCR, the TCRdb table keeps only in-frame clones and is missing some. Of around 60,000 clones in the sample, 75% to 85% were seen once. Specimen: PBMCs. The chain carries TRBV7-2 and TRBJ2-7; TRBD1 agrees at 8 bases. The sequence derives from a male donor in good health and CMV-seronegative. The CDR3 reads CASSSWDRTGSYEQYF. Written as DNA, the CDR3 is TGTGCCAGCAGCTCCTGGGACCGGACAGGGAGCTACGAGCAGTACTTC. Supplemented by reference TRBV7-2 and TRBJ2-7, the full variable domain reads GAGVSQSPSNKVTEKGKDVELRCDPISGHTALYWYRQSLGQGLEFLIYFQGNSAPDKSGLPSDRFSAERTGGSVSTLTIQRTQQEDSAVYLCASSSWDRTGSYEQYFGPGTRLTVT.